The rows below give T cell receptor beta chains drawn from one sample of a study of CXCR3-negative and CXCR3-positive naive CD8 T cells. TCRdb re-analyzed the 5' RACE reads; it lists each CDR3 protein once, without DNA. The sample includes approximately 58,000 distinct CDR3 sequences. The sample consisted of naive CXCR3- CD8+ T cells from blood. The origin of the receptors is a human donor in good health. Some clones in this sample may be carry-over from other donors' samples. CDR3s include the opening cysteine and the closing phenylalanine or tryptophan.

j_call v_call cdr3_length cdr3_aa
TRBJ1-4 TRBV21-1 12 CAIGGLGEKLFF
TRBJ2-1 TRBV15 14 CATEDRSSYNEQFF
TRBJ1-4 TRBV20-1 16 CSALGHGSRLNEKLFF
TRBJ2-3 TRBV7-2 12 CASSWLLDTQYF
TRBJ2-7 TRBV6-6 14 CASSFPGGPYEQYF
TRBJ2-3 TRBV6-4 16 CASSDSASGGPGTQYF
TRBJ2-5 TRBV12-3/TRBV12-4 16 CASSFIPVGSQETQYF
TRBJ1-1 TRBV29-1 13 CSVDPPQGAQAFF
TRBJ1-1 TRBV7-9 12 CASIQGSTEAFF
TRBJ2-5 TRBV6-6 16 CASSYEGRGRRETQYF
TRBJ2-7 TRBV28 12 CASSRTAYEQYF
TRBJ1-1 TRBV4-2 16 CASSQLGGLRDTEAFF
TRBJ2-1 TRBV5-1 20 CASSLQDRSGPLSSYNEQFF
TRBJ2-7 TRBV7-9 12 CASRNTSREQYF